This TCR beta chain was retrieved from a study of T cell responses to AZD1222 COVID-19 vaccine. Repertoires were generated with immunoSEQ multiplex PCR, while TCRdb's copy carries only in-frame clones and drops some. The sample records fewer than 150,000 clones, 88% being singletons. Points on this clone: Other DNA sequences in the sample encode the same CDR3.

V was clipped by 5 bases and J by 8 bases, with 3 bases between them. The germline gives CDR1 MNHEY, CDR2 SVGAGI. The CDR3 totals 10 residues. The source material was peripheral blood, sampled 28 days after the second AZD1222 dose. The genes are TRBV6-5 and TRBJ1-4; D gene ambiguous. The receptor comes from an adult who received the AZD1222 COVID-19 vaccine. Here the CDR3 DNA reads TGTGCCAGCAGTAACGAAAAACTGTTTTTT. Amino acids: CASSNEKLFF.